This T cell receptor beta chain was identified during a study of blood T cell repertoires in COVID-19. Overall study: Spain, Italy and the United States supplied samples that represented acute and convalescent COVID-19. The analysed material was cDNA or gDNA that came from T cells, B-cell-depleted T cells, or PBMCs.

The CDR3 is 21 residues long. Trimming removed 0 bases from V and 1 base from J; junction bases left unmatched: 11. CDR1 SGDLS and CDR2 YYNGEE come from the germline V gene. Original processing methods: Researchers report that nucleated cell counts were estimated from reference gene primer amplification. Some clones are missing from TCRdb's copy, which holds only in-frame ones; the method was immunoSEQ multiplex PCR. For V, J and clone size, that table is used; D and trimming come from the DNA. The data show about 250,000 clones, 70% to 90% seen once. The V call is TRBV9, the J call TRBJ2-6, with 12 bases aligning to TRBD1. This receptor was taken from a man aged 18 to 35 with active or convalescent COVID-19. The sequenced material came from peripheral blood. CDR3 region: CASSVGPRMGQGASGANVLTF. In DNA, the CDR3 is TGTGCCAGCAGCGTAGGTCCAAGGATGGGACAGGGGGCTTCTGGGGCCAACGTCCTGACTTTC. The full variable domain, completed using reference TRBV9 and TRBJ2-6, is DSGVTQTPKHLITATGQRVTLRCSPRSGDLSVYWYQQSLDQGLQFLIQYYNGEERAKGNILERFSAQQFPDLHSELNLSSLELGDSALYFCASSVGPRMGQGASGANVLTFGAGSRLTVL.